This passage covers 10 T cell receptor beta chains from one sample sequenced in a study of blood T cell repertoires in COVID-19. Libraries were prepared by immunoSEQ multiplex PCR; TCRdb keeps only in-frame clonotypes and omits some of them. Of around 370,000 clones in the sample, 88% were seen once. Sequenced sample: peripheral blood. All receptors derive from a woman in her 70s with COVID-19, enrolled during active disease.

This sequence joins TRBV14 and TRBJ2-5, with TRBD2 identical over 16 bases. Germline V gene sequence: CDR1 SGHDN, CDR2 FVKESK. J lost 3 bases, V lost 0 bases, and 4 bases had no gene match. This CDR3 is 18 amino acids long. This chain's CDR3 is CASSQEAGTSGGEETQYF. As DNA, the CDR3 is TGTGCCAGCAGCCAAGAGGCCGGGACTAGCGGGGGGGAAGAGACCCAGTACTTC.

CDR3 sequence (DNA): TGTGCCAGCAGGGTAAGCCTCGAAGCTTTCTTT. It codes for CASRVSLEAFF. The chain recombines TRBV7-2 with TRBJ1-1; D uncertain. Germline assignment: CDR1 SGHTA and CDR2 FQGNSA. This CDR3 contains 11 residues. The V gene lost 6 bases and the J gene lost 8 bases, with 10 bases spanning the gap.

The CDR3 loop reads CASSLAIGVYQPQHF. The CDR3 DNA is TGTGCCAGCAGCTTAGCGATAGGAGTTTATCAGCCCCAGCATTTT. This chain connects TRBV7-2 to TRBJ1-5; D call uncertain. V lost 0 bases and J 5 bases, leaving 11 bases between the germline ends. Germline lookup yields CDR1 SGHTA and CDR2 FQGNSA. The CDR3 runs 15 residues.

The chain employs TRBV19 and TRBJ1-1, with 11 nucleotides matching TRBD1. This CDR3 is 15 amino acids long. The germline V gene encodes CDR1 LNHDA and CDR2 SQIVND (reference sequence). With V trimmed by 4 bases and J by 5 bases, 6 bases remained unmatched. The DNA of the CDR3 is TGTGCCAGTAGTACGGACAGGGGGCGAAGTACTGAAGCTTTCTTT. Translation gives CASSTDRGRSTEAFF.

The chain carries TRBV27 and TRBJ2-7, with TRBD1 matching 7 bases. With 0 bases clipped from V and 6 bases from J, the junction kept 14 bases outside the gene matches. Germline V gene lookup returns CDR1 MNHEY and CDR2 SMNVEV (reference sequence). This CDR3 comprises 17 residues. CDR3 coding DNA: TGTGCCAGCAGTTTATCCTCTCAACAGGGGCCTTTGTTCGAGCAGTACTTC. It is translated as CASSLSSQQGPLFEQYF.

A single count supports this clone. This chain connects TRBV7-3 to TRBJ2-5; D is unclear. CDR1 and CDR2 (germline): SGHTA, FQGTGA. V was trimmed by 5 bases and J by 5 bases, leaving 15 bases between them. The CDR3 has 14 residues. The CDR3 here is CASSPSPTVETQYF. CDR3 sequence (DNA): TGTGCCAGCAGCCCCTCCCCCACGGTGGAGACCCAGTACTTC.

The chain's CDR3 is CASSLLAGENIQYF. The CDR3 nucleotides are TGTGCCAGCAGTTTACTAGCGGGGGAAAACATTCAGTACTTC. V is TRBV6-6 and J is TRBJ2-4; 11 bases match TRBD2. The J segment lost 5 bases and the V segment lost 4 bases, leaving 1 base of the junction unmatched. From germline, CDR1 is MNHNY and CDR2 SVGAGI (reference sequence). This CDR3 region has 14 residues.

The chain combines TRBV7-9 with TRBJ2-1; 7 bases line up with TRBD2. The CDR3 consists of 14 residues. The V and J ends lost 2 bases and 6 bases, in that order; junction bases with no gene match: 4. CDR1 and CDR2 from the germline V gene are SEHNR and FQNEAQ (reference sequence). CDR3 sequence reads: CASSLSGAGNEQFF. The CDR3 nucleotides are TGTGCCAGCAGCTTAAGCGGGGCAGGCAATGAGCAGTTCTTC.

The chain carries TRBV14 and TRBJ2-7; tentative D call: TRBD2 (6 bases). The germline V and J ends were trimmed by 4 bases and 3 bases, with 13 bases remaining between them. This CDR3 has 14 residues. Germline assignment: CDR1 SGHDN and CDR2 FVKESK. CDR3 in DNA: TGTGCCAGCAGCCGGGGGGTCTCCTACTACGAGCAGTACTTC. This translates into CASSRGVSYYEQYF.

The chain recombines TRBV7-2 with TRBJ1-2; TRBD1 aligns across 9 bases. Germline V gene data show CDR1 as SGHTA and CDR2 as FQGNSA. CDR3 length: 15 residues. V lost 4 bases and J lost 1; bases outside the gene matches: 4. In DNA form, the CDR3 reads TGTGCCAGCAGCTCAAACAGGGGGCTTAACTATGGCTACACCTTC. This translates into CASSSNRGLNYGYTF.